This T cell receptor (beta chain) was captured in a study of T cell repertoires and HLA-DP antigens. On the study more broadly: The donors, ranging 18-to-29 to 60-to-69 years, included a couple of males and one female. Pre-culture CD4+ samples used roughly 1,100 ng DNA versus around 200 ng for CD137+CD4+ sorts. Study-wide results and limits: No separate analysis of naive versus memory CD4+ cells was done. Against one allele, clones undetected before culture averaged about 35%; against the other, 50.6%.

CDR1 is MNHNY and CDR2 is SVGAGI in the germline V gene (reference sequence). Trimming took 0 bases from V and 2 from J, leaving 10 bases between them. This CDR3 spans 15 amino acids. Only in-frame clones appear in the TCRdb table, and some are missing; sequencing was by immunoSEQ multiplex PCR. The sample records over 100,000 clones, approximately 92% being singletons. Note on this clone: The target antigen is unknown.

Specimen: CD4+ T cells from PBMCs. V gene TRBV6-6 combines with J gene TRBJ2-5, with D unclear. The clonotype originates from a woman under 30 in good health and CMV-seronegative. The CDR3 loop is CASSYSGLKQETQYF. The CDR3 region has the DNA TGTGCCAGCAGTTACTCTGGGCTGAAACAAGAGACCCAGTACTTC.